The 3 T cell receptor beta chains listed next were all sequenced from one sample in a study of regulatory T cells in long-lasting Graves disease. Regarding time point: newly diagnosed GD, antithyroid drugs for less than 3 months. Isolated PBMC RNA provided the starting material for the TCR library. According to the study, TCR beta libraries were built with iRepertoire HTBI primers and CDR3-region Arm-PCR. TCRdb fed the multiplex PCR reads into MiXCR, producing one record per CDR3 protein. The sample holds about 450,000 distinct CDR3 sequences; about 17% are singletons and the top ten take roughly 10%. Another study also made use of these data, one on T cells in Graves' hyperthyroidism and ophthalmopathy.

The sample consisted of peripheral blood mononuclear cells (PBMCs), taken at new diagnosis, from a patient treated with antithyroid drugs. These receptors originate from a woman under 40 with Graves disease.

This clonotype was counted only a few times. J is TRBJ1-2 and V is TRBV4-3; maybe TRBD1 (5 bases). Trimming cost V 4 bases and J 5 bases, with 26 bases left between them. The CDR3 runs 18 residues. Germline values: CDR1 LGHNA, CDR2 YSLEER. CDR3 sequence (DNA): TGCGCCAGCAGCCCCCAGGACGTATCCTTTCGACAGCTATATGGCTACACCTTC. Translating gives CASSPQDVSFRQLYGYTF.

This clonotype is a singleton in its sample. This may be a read error, as it is one base from a much larger clone. The chain couples TRBV5-8 to TRBJ2-3, with D possibly TRBD2 on 5 matching bases. Germline assignment: CDR1 SGHTS and CDR2 YDEGEE. The CDR3 covers 17 residues. The V end was cut by 0 bases, the J end by 3 bases, with 17 bases between. The CDR3 DNA reads TGTGCCAGCAGCTTGGGTCTAGCCTCCACTGCAACAGATACGCAGTATTTT. The encoded protein is CASSLGLASTATDTQYF. The variable domain in full, with the rest retrieved from reference TRBV5-8 and TRBJ2-3, is EAGVTQSPTHLIKTRGQQATLRCSPISGHTSVYWYQQALGLGLQFLLWYDEGEERNRGNFPPRFSGRQFPNYSSELNVNALELEDSALYLCASSLGLASTATDTQYFGPGTRLTVL.

Note on this clonotype: An end of the junction does not agree with germline; a read error may underlie this. The V gene is TRBV6-1, the J gene TRBJ2-1; the D is unclear. There are 14 residues in the CDR3. Germline assignment: CDR1 MNHNS and CDR2 SASEGT. CDR3 region: CASSGAFSCNEQFF. CDR3 coding DNA: TGTGCCAGCAGTGGGGCCTTCTCCTGCAATGAGCAGTTCTTC.